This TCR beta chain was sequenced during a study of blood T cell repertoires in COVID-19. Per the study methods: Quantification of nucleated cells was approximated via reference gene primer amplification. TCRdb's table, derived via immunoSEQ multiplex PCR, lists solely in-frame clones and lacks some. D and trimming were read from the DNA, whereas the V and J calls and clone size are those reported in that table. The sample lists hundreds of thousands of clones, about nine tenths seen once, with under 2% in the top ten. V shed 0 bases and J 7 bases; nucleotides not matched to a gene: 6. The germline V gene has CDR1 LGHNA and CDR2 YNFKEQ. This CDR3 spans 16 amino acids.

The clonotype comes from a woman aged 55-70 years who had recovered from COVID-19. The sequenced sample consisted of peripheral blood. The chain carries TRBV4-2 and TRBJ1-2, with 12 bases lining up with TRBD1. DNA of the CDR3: TGTGCCAGCAGCCAAGATCCCGGGACAGGGGGCAGTGGCTACACCTTC. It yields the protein CASSQDPGTGGSGYTF.